The T cell receptor (beta chain) under discussion was sequenced for a study of T cell changes during pregnancy in multiple sclerosis. Only in-frame clones appear in the TCRdb table, and some are missing; sequencing was by immunoSEQ multiplex PCR. The sample has around 40,000 clones; 90% are singletons. The CDR3 covers 15 residues. With 1 base removed from V and 4 bases from J, the gap between germline ends came to 11 bases. The germline V gene has CDR1 SGHTA and CDR2 FQGNSA. This clonotype originated in a female donor in good health, enrolled as a control in a pregnancy study. This specimen consisted of CD4+ T cells from peripheral blood mononuclear cells, obtained in the first trimester of pregnancy. The V gene is TRBV7-2, the J gene TRBJ1-5; possible D gene TRBD1, 5 bases. The CDR3 region is CASSLDGQGNQPQHF. The CDR3, as DNA: TGTGCCAGCAGCTTAGATGGCCAGGGAAATCAGCCCCAGCATTTT.